Listed below are T cell receptor beta chains from one sample, sequenced in a study of cytomegalovirus exposure and HLA in healthy donors. Generated by immunoSEQ multiplex PCR, the TCRdb table keeps only in-frame clones and is missing some. Of 100,000 to 150,000 clones listed, 70% to 85% are singletons. The sample taken for sequencing was PBMCs. The receptors shown here come from a female donor in good health and CMV-seronegative. Both conserved end residues are part of each CDR3. The D gene is left open where the match is weak.

d_call	v_call	j_call	cdr3_nt	cdr3_aa
TRBD2	TRBV25-1	TRBJ2-7	TGTGCCCGAGAAGGTAGCGGGAGGTCCTACGAGCAGTACTTC	CAREGSGRSYEQYF
-	TRBV15	TRBJ1-1	TGTGCCACCGGGAACAGGGTAAACACTGAAGCTTTCTTT	CATGNRVNTEAFF
-	TRBV6-5	TRBJ1-1	TGTGCCAGCAGTTACTCCGGGGTTGTGTACACTGAAGCTTTCTTT	CASSYSGVVYTEAFF
TRBD1	TRBV4-3	TRBJ1-1	TGCGCCAGCAGTCATGGACAGGCCAGAGCTTTCTTT	CASSHGQARAFF
-	TRBV7-9	TRBJ2-3	TGTGCCAGCAGCTTCTTTACCAGTCTCAATACGCAGTATTTT	CASSFFTSLNTQYF
-	TRBV7-9	TRBJ1-4	TGTGCCAGCAGCTTAGACGCGGAGGGAAAACTGTTTTTT	CASSLDAEGKLFF
TRBD2	TRBV5-6	TRBJ2-7	TGTGCCAGCAGCCTACAGGGACTAGCGGACTCCTACGAGCAGTACTTC	CASSLQGLADSYEQYF
TRBD2	TRBV2	TRBJ2-1	TGTGCCAGCAGGTTACGGACTAGCGGTGACAATGAGCAGTTCTTC	CASRLRTSGDNEQFF
-	TRBV15	TRBJ1-2	TGTGCCACCAGCAGGATTGTCGGGAGTCGCTATGGCTACACCTTC	CATSRIVGSRYGYTF
-	TRBV4-1	TRBJ2-7	TGCGCCAGCAGCCAAGGCCCTAGCTCCTACGAGCAGTACTTC	CASSQGPSSYEQYF